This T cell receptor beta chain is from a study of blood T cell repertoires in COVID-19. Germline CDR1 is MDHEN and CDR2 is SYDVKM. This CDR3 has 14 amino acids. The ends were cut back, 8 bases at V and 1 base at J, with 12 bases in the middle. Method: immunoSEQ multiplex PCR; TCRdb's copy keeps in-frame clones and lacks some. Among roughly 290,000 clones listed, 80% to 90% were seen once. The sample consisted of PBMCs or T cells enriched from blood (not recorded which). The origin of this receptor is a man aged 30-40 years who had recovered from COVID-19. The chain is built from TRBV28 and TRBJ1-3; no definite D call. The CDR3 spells CASRTIISGNTIYF. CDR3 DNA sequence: TGTGCCAGCCGTACTATTATTTCTGGAAACACCATATATTTT.